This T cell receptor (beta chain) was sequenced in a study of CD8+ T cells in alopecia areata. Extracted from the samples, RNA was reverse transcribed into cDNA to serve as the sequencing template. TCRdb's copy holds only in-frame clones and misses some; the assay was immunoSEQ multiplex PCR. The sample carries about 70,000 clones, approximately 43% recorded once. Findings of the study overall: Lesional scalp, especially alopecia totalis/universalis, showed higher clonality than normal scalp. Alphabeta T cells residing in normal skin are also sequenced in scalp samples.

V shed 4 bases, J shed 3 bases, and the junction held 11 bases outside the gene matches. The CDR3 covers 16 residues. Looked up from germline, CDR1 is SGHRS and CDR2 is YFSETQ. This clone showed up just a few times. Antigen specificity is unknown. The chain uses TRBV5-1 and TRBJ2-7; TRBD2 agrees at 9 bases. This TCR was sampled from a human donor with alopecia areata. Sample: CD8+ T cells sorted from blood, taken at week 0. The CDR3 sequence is CASSIAGAGGFYEQYF. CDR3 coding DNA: TGCGCCAGCAGCATCGCGGGAGCGGGAGGTTTCTACGAGCAGTACTTC.